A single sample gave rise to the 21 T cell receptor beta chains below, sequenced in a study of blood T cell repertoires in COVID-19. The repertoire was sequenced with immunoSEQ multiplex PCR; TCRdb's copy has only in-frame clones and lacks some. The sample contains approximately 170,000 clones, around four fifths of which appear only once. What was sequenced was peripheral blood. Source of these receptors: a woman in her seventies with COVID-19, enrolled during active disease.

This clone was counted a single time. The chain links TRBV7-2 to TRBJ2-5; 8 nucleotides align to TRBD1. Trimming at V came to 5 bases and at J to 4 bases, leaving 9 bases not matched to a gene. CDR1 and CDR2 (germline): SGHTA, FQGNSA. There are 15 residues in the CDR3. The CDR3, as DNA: TGTGCCAGCAGCGCACACGGACAGGGTGGAGAGACCCAGTACTTC. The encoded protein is CASSAHGQGGETQYF.

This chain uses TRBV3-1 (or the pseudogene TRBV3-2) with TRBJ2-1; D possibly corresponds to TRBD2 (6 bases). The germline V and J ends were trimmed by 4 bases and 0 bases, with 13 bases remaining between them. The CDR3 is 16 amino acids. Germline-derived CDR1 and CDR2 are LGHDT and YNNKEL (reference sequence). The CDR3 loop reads CASSPRDGSSYNEQFF. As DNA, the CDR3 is TGTGCCAGCAGCCCAAGGGACGGGAGCTCCTACAATGAGCAGTTCTTC.

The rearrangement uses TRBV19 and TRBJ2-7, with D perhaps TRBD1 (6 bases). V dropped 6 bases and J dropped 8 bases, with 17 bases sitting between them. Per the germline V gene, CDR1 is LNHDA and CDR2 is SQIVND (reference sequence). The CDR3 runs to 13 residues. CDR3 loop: CASREQGSDQQYF. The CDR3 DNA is TGTGCCAGTAGGGAACAGGGTTCGGACCAGCAGTACTTC.

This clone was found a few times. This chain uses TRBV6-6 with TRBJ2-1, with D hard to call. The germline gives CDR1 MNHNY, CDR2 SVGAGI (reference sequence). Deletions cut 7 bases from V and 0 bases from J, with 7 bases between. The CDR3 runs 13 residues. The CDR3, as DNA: TGTGCCAGCAAATCGGGCTCCTACAATGAGCAGTTCTTC. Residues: CASKSGSYNEQFF.

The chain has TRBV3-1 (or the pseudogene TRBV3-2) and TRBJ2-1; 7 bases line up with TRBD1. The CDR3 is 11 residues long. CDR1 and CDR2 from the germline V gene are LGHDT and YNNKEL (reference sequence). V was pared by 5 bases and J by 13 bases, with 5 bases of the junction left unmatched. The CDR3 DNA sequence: TGTGCCAGCAGCACCCGGGACAGTCAGTTCTTC. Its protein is CASSTRDSQFF.

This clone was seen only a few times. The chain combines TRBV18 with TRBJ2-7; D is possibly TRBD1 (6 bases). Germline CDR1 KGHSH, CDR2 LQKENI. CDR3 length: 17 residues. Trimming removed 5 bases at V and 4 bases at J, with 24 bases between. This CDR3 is CASSSLAGTTNMYEQYF. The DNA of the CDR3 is TGTGCCAGCTCATCATTAGCCGGGACAACTAACATGTACGAGCAGTACTTC.

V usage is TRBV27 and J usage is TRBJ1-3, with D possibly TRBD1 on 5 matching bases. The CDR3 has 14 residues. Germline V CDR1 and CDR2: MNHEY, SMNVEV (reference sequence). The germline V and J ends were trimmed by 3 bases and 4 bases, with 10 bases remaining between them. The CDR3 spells CASSFRGVGNTIYF. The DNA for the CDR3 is TGTGCCAGCAGTTTTCGGGGGGTAGGAAACACCATATATTTT.

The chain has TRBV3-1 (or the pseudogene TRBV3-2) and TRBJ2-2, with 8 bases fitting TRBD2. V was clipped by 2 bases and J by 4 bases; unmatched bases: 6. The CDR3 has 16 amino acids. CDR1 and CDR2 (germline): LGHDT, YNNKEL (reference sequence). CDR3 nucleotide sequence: TGTGCCAGCAGCCAACGGGGACTAGGAGGCACCGGGGAGCTGTTTTTT. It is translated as CASSQRGLGGTGELFF.

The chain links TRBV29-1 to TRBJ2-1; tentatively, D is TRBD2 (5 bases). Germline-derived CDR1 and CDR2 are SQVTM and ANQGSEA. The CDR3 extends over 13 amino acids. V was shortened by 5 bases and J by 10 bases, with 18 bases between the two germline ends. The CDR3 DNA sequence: TGCAGCGTTCTAGCCCCGTTAAAGGGAGAGCAGTTCTTC. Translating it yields CSVLAPLKGEQFF.

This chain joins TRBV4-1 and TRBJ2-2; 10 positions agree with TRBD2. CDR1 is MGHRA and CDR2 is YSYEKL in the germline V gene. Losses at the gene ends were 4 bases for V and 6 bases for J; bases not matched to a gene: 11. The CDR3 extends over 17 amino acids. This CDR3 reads CASSPNRSGRAPGELFF. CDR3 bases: TGCGCCAGCAGCCCGAATAGAAGCGGGAGGGCCCCCGGGGAGCTGTTTTTT.

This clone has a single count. As DNA, the CDR3 is TGTGCCTGGAGTTCGGATAATTCACCCCTCCACTTT. Translating gives CAWSSDNSPLHF. The rearrangement uses TRBV30 and TRBJ1-6; D is ambiguous. Per the germline V gene, CDR1 is GTSNPN and CDR2 is SVGIG (reference sequence). The germline V and J ends were trimmed by 2 bases and 5 bases, with 4 bases remaining between them. The CDR3 extends over 12 amino acids.

The CDR3 loop is CASSLIRTGDSPLHF. The CDR3 DNA is TGCGCCAGCAGCTTGATCCGGACAGGGGACTCACCCCTCCACTTT. This chain connects TRBV5-1 to TRBJ1-6; 9 nucleotides line up with TRBD1. This CDR3 comprises 15 residues. Germline V gene sequence: CDR1 SGHRS, CDR2 YFSETQ. J lost 10 bases, V lost 1 base, and 6 bases had no gene match.

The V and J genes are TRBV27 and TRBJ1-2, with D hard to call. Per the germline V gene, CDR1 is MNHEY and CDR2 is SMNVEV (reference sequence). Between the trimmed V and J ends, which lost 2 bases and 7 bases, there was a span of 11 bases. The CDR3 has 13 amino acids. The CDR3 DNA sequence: TGTGCCAGCAGTTTAAATGGACTTGGTGGCTACACCTTC. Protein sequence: CASSLNGLGGYTF.

CDR3 nucleotide sequence: TGTGCCAGCAGCCAAGGAACTGTGGCGAGCGGGAGGAGAGAGACCCAGTACTTC. This sequence encodes CASSQGTVASGRRETQYF. The chain couples TRBV3-1 (or the pseudogene TRBV3-2) to TRBJ2-5; 9 bases map to TRBD2. This CDR3 contains 18 residues. The germline V gene has CDR1 LGHDT and CDR2 YNNKEL (reference sequence). The V gene end was trimmed by 1 base and the J gene end by 4 bases; junction bases not matched to a gene: 13.

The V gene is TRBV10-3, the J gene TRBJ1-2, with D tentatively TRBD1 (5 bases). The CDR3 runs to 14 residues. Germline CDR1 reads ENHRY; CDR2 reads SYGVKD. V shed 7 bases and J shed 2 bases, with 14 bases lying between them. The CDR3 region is CAIKMTAGNYGYTF. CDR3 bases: TGTGCCATCAAGATGACAGCTGGGAACTATGGCTACACCTTC.

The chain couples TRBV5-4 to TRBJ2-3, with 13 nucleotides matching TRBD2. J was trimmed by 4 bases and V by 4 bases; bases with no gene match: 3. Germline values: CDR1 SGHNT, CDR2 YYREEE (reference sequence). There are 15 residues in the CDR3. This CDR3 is CASSHGLAGADTQYF. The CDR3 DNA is TGTGCCAGCAGCCATGGACTAGCGGGAGCAGATACGCAGTATTTT.

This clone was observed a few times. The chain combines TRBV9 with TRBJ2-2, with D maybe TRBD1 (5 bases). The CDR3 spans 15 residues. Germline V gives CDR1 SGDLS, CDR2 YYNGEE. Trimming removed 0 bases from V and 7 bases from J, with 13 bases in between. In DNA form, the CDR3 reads TGTGCCAGCAGCGTAGTTTCTAGGGGTGGCGGGGAGCTGTTTTTT. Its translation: CASSVVSRGGGELFF.

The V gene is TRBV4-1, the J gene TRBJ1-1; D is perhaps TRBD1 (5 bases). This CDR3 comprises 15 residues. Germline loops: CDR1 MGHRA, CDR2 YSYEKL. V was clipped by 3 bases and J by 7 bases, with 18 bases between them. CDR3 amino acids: CASSHLRVRQFEAFF. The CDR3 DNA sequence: TGCGCCAGCAGCCACCTCAGGGTGAGACAGTTTGAAGCTTTCTTT.

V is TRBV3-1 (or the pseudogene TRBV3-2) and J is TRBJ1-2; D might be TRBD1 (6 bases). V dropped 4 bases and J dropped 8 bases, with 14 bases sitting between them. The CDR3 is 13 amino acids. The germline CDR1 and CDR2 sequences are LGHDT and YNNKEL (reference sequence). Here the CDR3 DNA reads TGTGCCAGCAGCCTCACAGGGAGTCAGGGCTACACCTTC. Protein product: CASSLTGSQGYTF.

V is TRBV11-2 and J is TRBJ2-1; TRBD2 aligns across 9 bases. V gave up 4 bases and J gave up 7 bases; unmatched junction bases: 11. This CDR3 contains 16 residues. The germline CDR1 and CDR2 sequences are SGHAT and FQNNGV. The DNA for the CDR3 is TGTGCCAGCAGCTCGGGCCCAGCGCGGGGGGGTAATGAGCAGTTCTTC. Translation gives CASSSGPARGGNEQFF.

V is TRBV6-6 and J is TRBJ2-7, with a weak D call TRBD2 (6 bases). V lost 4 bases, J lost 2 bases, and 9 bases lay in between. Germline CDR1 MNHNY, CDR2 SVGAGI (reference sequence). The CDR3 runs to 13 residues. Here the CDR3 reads CASSLAEAYEQYF. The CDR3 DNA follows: TGTGCCAGCAGTTTAGCGGAGGCCTACGAGCAGTACTTC.